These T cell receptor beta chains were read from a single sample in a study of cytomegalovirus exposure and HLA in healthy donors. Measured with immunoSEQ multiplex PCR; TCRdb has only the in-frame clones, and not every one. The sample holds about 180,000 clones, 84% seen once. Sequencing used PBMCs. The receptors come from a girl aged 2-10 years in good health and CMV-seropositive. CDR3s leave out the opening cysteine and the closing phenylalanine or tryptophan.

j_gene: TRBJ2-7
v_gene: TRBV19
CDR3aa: ASSIALEGHYEQY

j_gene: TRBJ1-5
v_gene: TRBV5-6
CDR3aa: ASSHYSNQPQH

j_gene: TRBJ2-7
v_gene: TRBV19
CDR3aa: ASSLGGGSYEQY

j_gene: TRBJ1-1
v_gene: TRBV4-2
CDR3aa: ASSQGGGMNTEAF

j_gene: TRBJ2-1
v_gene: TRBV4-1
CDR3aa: ASSQRTSGIENNEQF

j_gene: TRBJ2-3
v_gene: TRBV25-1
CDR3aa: ASSPSESGGTQY

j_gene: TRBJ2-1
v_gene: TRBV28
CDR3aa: ASSLSSVPVNEQF

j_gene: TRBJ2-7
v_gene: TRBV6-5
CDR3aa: ASSSPITYEQY

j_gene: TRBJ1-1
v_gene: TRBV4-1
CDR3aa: ASSPGQGSEAF

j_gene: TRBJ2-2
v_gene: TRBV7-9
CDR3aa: ASSVGTAIPGELF

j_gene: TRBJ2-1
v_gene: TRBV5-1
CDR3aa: ASSFGSYNEQF

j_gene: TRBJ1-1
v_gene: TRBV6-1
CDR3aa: AHGGVGLESTEAF

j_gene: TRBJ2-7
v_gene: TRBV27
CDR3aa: ASRLGRGPQY

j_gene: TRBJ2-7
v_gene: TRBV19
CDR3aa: ASSPSPQGIGYEQY

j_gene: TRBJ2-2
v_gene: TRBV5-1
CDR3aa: ASSLEASGELF

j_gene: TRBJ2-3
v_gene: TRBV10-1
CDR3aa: ASSGDSGGITDTQY

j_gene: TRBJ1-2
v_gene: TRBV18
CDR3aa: ASSPGANYGYT

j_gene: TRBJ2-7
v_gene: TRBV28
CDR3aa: ASSPGGFYEQY

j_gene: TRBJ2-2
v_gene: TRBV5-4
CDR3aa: ASSLVGLPDTGELF

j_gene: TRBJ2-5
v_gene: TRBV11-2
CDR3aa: ASSSFRQGARETQY

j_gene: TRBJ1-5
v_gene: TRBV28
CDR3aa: ASSQRTGFRPQH

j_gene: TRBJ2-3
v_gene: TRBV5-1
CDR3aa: ASTILATSTDTQY

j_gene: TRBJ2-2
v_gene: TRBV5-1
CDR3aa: ASSRIPGLVAGNTGELF

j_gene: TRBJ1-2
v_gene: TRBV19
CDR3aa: ASTLGQPTYGYT

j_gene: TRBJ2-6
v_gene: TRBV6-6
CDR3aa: ASTGQGAIWANVLT

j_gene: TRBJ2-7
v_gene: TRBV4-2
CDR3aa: ASSQDNTRYEQY

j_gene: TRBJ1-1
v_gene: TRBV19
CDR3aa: ASSTEPQGEAF

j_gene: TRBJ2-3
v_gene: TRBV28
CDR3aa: AYSGSGTQY

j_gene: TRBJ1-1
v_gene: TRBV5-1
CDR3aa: ASSLVGQNTEAF

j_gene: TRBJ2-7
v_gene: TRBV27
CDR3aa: ASSLSFSSYEQY

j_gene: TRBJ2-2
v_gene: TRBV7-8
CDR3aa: ASSFVTGIAGELF

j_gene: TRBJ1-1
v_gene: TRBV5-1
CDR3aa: ASSLDRRNAEAF

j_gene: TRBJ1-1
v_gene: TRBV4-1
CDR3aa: ASSQDESGYTEAF

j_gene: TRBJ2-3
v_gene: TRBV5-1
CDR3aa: ASSFAGTGNTDTQY

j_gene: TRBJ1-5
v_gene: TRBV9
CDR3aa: ASSGGRGFNQPQH

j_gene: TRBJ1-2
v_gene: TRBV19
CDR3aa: ASSIDRSGYT

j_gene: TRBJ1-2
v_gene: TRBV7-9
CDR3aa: ASSRGESVYGYT